One and the same sample provided the 22 T cell receptor beta chains below, sequenced in a study of radiotherapy plus CTLA-4 blockade in lung cancer. Using immunoSEQ multiplex PCR, the repertoire was profiled, and TCRdb retains in-frame clones only, with some absent. The sample records 89,000 or so clones, 75% to 90% being singletons. The sample was peripheral blood, taken from a patient treated with radiotherapy plus ipilimumab. These receptors all stem from a human donor with non-small cell lung cancer who had a partial response to radiotherapy plus ipilimumab.

The chain has TRBV2 and TRBJ2-4; possible D gene TRBD2, 5 bases. This CDR3 spans 13 amino acids. Germline V gene lookup returns CDR1 SNHLY and CDR2 FYNNEI. V gave up 7 bases and J gave up 4 bases, with 11 bases separating them. Here the CDR3 DNA reads TGTGCCAGCAATGAGGGCGCTAAAAACATTCAGTACTTC. Translating it yields CASNEGAKNIQYF.

The rearrangement uses TRBV19 and TRBJ1-5; perhaps TRBD1 as D (5 bases). The germline gives CDR1 LNHDA, CDR2 SQIVND (reference sequence). The V end lost 5 bases, the J end lost 2 bases, and 16 bases lay between the germline ends. The CDR3 loop spans 16 amino acids. The CDR3 loop reads CASSWPGENGNQPQHF. As DNA, the CDR3 is TGTGCCAGTAGTTGGCCGGGGGAAAATGGCAATCAGCCCCAGCATTTT.

V usage is TRBV11-3 and J usage is TRBJ2-2, with a tentative D call TRBD2 (7 bases). The germline V gene encodes CDR1 SGHNT and CDR2 YENEEA. V was trimmed by 5 bases and J by 9 bases, leaving 16 bases between them. This CDR3 is 14 amino acids long. CDR3 in DNA: TGTGCCAGCAGCCCCCTCTCGGGGGGCCGGGAGCTGTTTTTT. Translated: CASSPLSGGRELFF.

The rearrangement links TRBV7-3 to TRBJ2-3, with TRBD2 matching 7 bases. The germline CDR1 and CDR2 sequences are SGHTA and FQGTGA. The CDR3 totals 15 residues. The trim removed 5 bases at V and 4 bases at J, leaving 9 bases unmatched. CDR3 coding DNA: TGTGCCAGCAGCCCAACGGGAGGATCGGCAGATACGCAGTATTTT. Translation gives CASSPTGGSADTQYF. Based on the CDR3 plus reference TRBV7-3 and TRBJ2-3, the full variable domain is GAGVSQTPSNKVTEKGKYVELRCDPISGHTALYWYRQSLGQGPEFLIYFQGTGAADDSGLPNDRFFAVRPEGSVSTLKIQRTERGDSAVYLCASSPTGGSADTQYFGPGTRLTVL.

This clone is a singleton in its sample. This chain links TRBV2 with TRBJ2-5; 10 positions match TRBD2. Germline CDR1 reads SNHLY; CDR2 reads FYNNEI. The J segment lost 5 bases and the V segment lost 7 bases, leaving 10 bases of the junction unmatched. The CDR3 is 15 residues long. In nucleotides, the CDR3 is TGTGCCAGCACCCGGAGCGGGAGGGCCCAGGAGACCCAGTACTTC. Protein sequence: CASTRSGRAQETQYF.

The chain combines TRBV2 with TRBJ2-3; D might be TRBD2 (6 bases). Between the trimmed V and J ends, which lost 3 bases and 4 bases, there was a span of 8 bases. The germline V gene has CDR1 SNHLY and CDR2 FYNNEI. This CDR3 comprises 13 residues. As DNA, the CDR3 is TGTGCCAGCAGTGATGAGCGGGCAGATACGCAGTATTTT. This translates into CASSDERADTQYF.

The rearrangement links TRBV5-6 to TRBJ2-5; 9 bases line up with TRBD1. The germline CDR1 and CDR2 sequences are SGHDT and YYEEEE. The CDR3 sequence is 14 residues long. The junction had 5 bases not matched to a gene; V was cut back by 3 bases and J by 5 bases. The CDR3 DNA reads TGTGCCAGCAGCTCCCCAGACAGGGGGGAGACCCAGTACTTC. Its protein product is CASSSPDRGETQYF.

V and J are TRBV4-1 and TRBJ2-1; 7 bases are shared with TRBD2. This CDR3 spans 15 amino acids. Per germline, CDR1 MGHRA and CDR2 YSYEKL. V dropped 0 bases and J dropped 2; count of bases not matched to a gene: 1. The CDR3 loop reads CASSQEAGAYNEQFF. The CDR3 DNA is TGCGCCAGCAGCCAAGAGGCGGGGGCCTACAATGAGCAGTTCTTC.

The chain combines TRBV11-2 with TRBJ2-7; 8 nucleotides agree with TRBD1. The J segment lost 2 bases and the V segment lost 5 bases, leaving 11 bases of the junction unmatched. Germline CDR1 and CDR2: SGHAT and FQNNGV. This CDR3 is 16 amino acids long. CDR3 nucleotides: TGTGCCAGCAGCCAGGGGGCTAGCACTATCCCCTACGAGCAGTACTTC. Encoded protein: CASSQGASTIPYEQYF.

This rearrangement joins TRBV27 to TRBJ1-1, with D hard to call. The CDR3 has 17 amino acids. The germline CDR1 and CDR2 sequences are MNHEY and SMNVEV (reference sequence). V gave up 6 bases and J gave up 0 bases, with 20 bases separating them. This CDR3 reads CASRPFTVNLMNTEAFF. As DNA, the CDR3 is TGTGCCAGCAGACCCTTCACAGTGAACCTTATGAACACTGAAGCTTTCTTT.

This clone appeared a single time. The CDR3, as DNA: TGCAGCGTAAAAGGACTAGCGGGAGATGCTGGAGAGCAGTACTTC. Translation: CSVKGLAGDAGEQYF. This chain links TRBV29-1 with TRBJ2-7, with 13 bases lining up with TRBD2. This CDR3 is 15 amino acids long. V dropped 6 bases and J dropped 7; count of bases not matched to a gene: 12. Germline assignment: CDR1 SQVTM and CDR2 ANQGSEA.

This clone has just a few counts. This chain connects TRBV27 to TRBJ2-1; unclear D gene. Trimming shortened V by 6 bases and J by 6 bases, and 6 bases separated the two germline ends. The CDR3 consists of 11 residues. Germline loops: CDR1 MNHEY, CDR2 SMNVEV (reference sequence). CDR3 bases: TGTGCCAGCAGGCTATTCAATGAGCAGTTCTTC. Its protein product is CASRLFNEQFF.

The chain joins TRBV6-6 to TRBJ2-7; 7 bases fit TRBD2. The CDR3 length is 15 residues. Germline-derived CDR1 and CDR2 are MNHNY and SVGAGI (reference sequence). J lost 2 bases, V lost 6 bases, and 10 bases had no gene match. CDR3 region: CASSAVAGTTYEQYF. For the CDR3, the DNA is TGTGCCAGCAGCGCCGTAGCGGGTACCACCTACGAGCAGTACTTC.

The chain joins TRBV5-4 to TRBJ2-5, with D tentatively TRBD1 (6 bases). This CDR3 is built from 14 residues. The germline CDR1 and CDR2 sequences are SGHNT and YYREEE (reference sequence). The V end lost 3 bases, the J end lost 2 bases, and 11 bases lay between the germline ends. CDR3 residues: CASSSKTGQETQYF. In nucleotides, the CDR3 is TGTGCCAGCAGCTCAAAGACAGGACAAGAGACCCAGTACTTC. Supplemented by reference TRBV5-4 and TRBJ2-5, the full variable domain reads ETGVTQSPTHLIKTRGQQVTLRCSSQSGHNTVSWYQQALGQGPQFIFQYYREEENGRGNFPPRFSGLQFPNYSSELNVNALELDDSALYLCASSSKTGQETQYFGPGTRLLVL.

As for this clone: The identical CDR3 is also encoded by other nucleotide sequences in the sample. This rearrangement joins TRBV7-9 to TRBJ2-1; 10 nucleotides line up with TRBD2. Trimming removed 4 bases from V and 9 bases from J; junction bases left unmatched: 18. The CDR3 contains 18 residues. Germline loops: CDR1 SEHNR, CDR2 FQNEAQ (reference sequence). CDR3 DNA sequence: TGTGCCAGCAGCTCGAATCGATCGGGACTAGCGCGCGATGTTGAGCAGTTCTTC. Translated: CASSSNRSGLARDVEQFF.

The V call is TRBV2, the J call TRBJ2-7; D is ambiguous. The CDR3 length is 11 residues. V lost 6 bases to trimming and J lost 5 bases, with 8 bases between them. The germline V gene encodes CDR1 SNHLY and CDR2 FYNNEI. CDR3 sequence reads: CASSGHNEQYF. Here the CDR3 DNA reads TGTGCCAGCAGCGGTCATAACGAGCAGTACTTC.

The gene calls are TRBV18 and TRBJ1-2, with 9 bases identical to TRBD1. Germline V lookup: CDR1 KGHSH, CDR2 LQKENI. The V gene end was trimmed by 4 bases and the J gene end by 4 bases; junction bases not matched to a gene: 4. The CDR3 is 14 residues long. CDR3 DNA sequence: TGTGCCAGCTCACGGGACAGGGTCTTCTATGGCTACACCTTC. Its protein product is CASSRDRVFYGYTF.

This clone was recorded only once. J is TRBJ1-6 and V is TRBV30; D perhaps matches TRBD1 (6 bases). Germline loops: CDR1 GTSNPN, CDR2 SVGIG (reference sequence). Trimming removed 3 bases at V and 8 bases at J, with 8 bases between. This CDR3 spans 12 amino acids. DNA for the CDR3: TGTGCCTGGAGCGCAGGGGATTCACCCCTCCACTTT. Its protein product is CAWSAGDSPLHF.

The gene calls are TRBV27 and TRBJ1-2, with TRBD1 identical over 8 bases. The CDR3 is 15 amino acids. With V trimmed by 4 bases and J by 4 bases, 8 bases remained unmatched. CDR1 MNHEY and CDR2 SMNVEV come from the germline V gene (reference sequence). The CDR3 is CASSSRQGRGYGYTF. In DNA form, the CDR3 reads TGTGCCAGCAGTTCAAGACAGGGGCGCGGCTATGGCTACACCTTC.

The chain employs TRBV11-2 and TRBJ2-2, with TRBD1 as a possible D gene (5 bases). V gave up 5 bases and J gave up 7 bases, with 8 bases separating them. The CDR3 is 12 amino acids. Germline CDR1 is SGHAT and CDR2 is FQNNGV. CDR3 region: CASSPQGGELFF. DNA for the CDR3: TGTGCCAGCAGCCCCCAGGGCGGGGAGCTGTTTTTT.

The rearrangement links TRBV2 to TRBJ2-3, with TRBD2 as a possible D gene (5 bases). This CDR3 region has 14 residues. V gave up 3 bases and J gave up 2 bases, with 9 bases separating them. Germline V gene data show CDR1 as SNHLY and CDR2 as FYNNEI. In DNA, the CDR3 is TGTGCCAGCAGTGAGAGGGATCTCACAGATACGCAGTATTTT. Translation: CASSERDLTDTQYF.

DNA of the CDR3: TGCGCCAGCAGCCCCGGCCCCGGGACTAGCGGGCCATCCTACGAGCAGTACTTC. It specifies CASSPGPGTSGPSYEQYF. This sequence joins TRBV5-1 and TRBJ2-7; 12 bases agree with TRBD2. CDR1 SGHRS and CDR2 YFSETQ come from the germline V gene. This CDR3 contains 18 residues. Losses at the gene ends were 4 bases for V and 1 base for J; bases not matched to a gene: 12.